The sequence of this TCR beta chain was determined in a study of tissue T cells after allogeneic stem cell transplantation. The CDR3 sequence is 14 residues long. Germline V gene sequence: CDR1 SGHTA, CDR2 FQGTGA. Trimming removed 4 bases from V and 4 bases from J, with 13 bases in between. The sample holds a few counts of this clone. Clones were sequenced by immunoSEQ multiplex PCR, and TCRdb holds only the in-frame ones, with some missing. Among fewer than 4,500 clones listed, around 70% were seen once. This specimen consisted of left colon tissue, obtained at autopsy. This TCR was sampled from a woman aged 18 to 55 with breast cancer. The chain is built from TRBV7-3 and TRBJ2-5; D may correspond to TRBD1 or TRBD2 (5 bases each). CDR3: CASSCAGTPETQYF. CDR3 DNA sequence: TGTGCCAGCAGCTGCGCCGGGACCCCAGAGACCCAGTACTTC.